One sample yielded the 7 T cell receptor beta chains listed below, sequenced in a study of blood T cell repertoires in COVID-19. Assay used: immunoSEQ multiplex PCR; TCRdb lists only in-frame clones, some missing. The sample carries over 300,000 clones, around 90% recorded once. Sequenced: peripheral blood. The origin of the receptors is a man in his forties or fifties with acute or convalescent COVID-19.

This clone showed up just a few times. The V call is TRBV9, the J call TRBJ2-1; TRBD2 aligns across 8 bases. CDR3 length equals 17 residues. V was pared by 7 bases and J by 7 bases, with 19 bases of the junction left unmatched. Germline V gene sequence: CDR1 SGDLS, CDR2 YYNGEE. The CDR3: CASEGSGGPEGGNEQFF. CDR3 DNA: TGTGCCAGCGAGGGGAGCGGGGGCCCAGAGGGTGGAAATGAGCAGTTCTTC. Full variable domain (outside the CDR3, taken from reference TRBV9 and TRBJ2-1): DSGVTQTPKHLITATGQRVTLRCSPRSGDLSVYWYQQSLDQGLQFLIQYYNGEERAKGNILERFSAQQFPDLHSELNLSSLELGDSALYFCASEGSGGPEGGNEQFFGPGTRLTVL.

This clone was observed a few times. V usage is TRBV9 and J usage is TRBJ1-6; D ambiguous. V dropped 0 bases and J dropped 5 bases, with 6 bases sitting between them. Per germline, CDR1 SGDLS and CDR2 YYNGEE. The CDR3 sequence is 14 residues long. The CDR3 reads CASSVGLDNSPLHF. The CDR3 nucleotides read TGTGCCAGCAGCGTAGGACTTGATAATTCACCCCTCCACTTT.

This sequence joins TRBV28 and TRBJ1-4; perhaps TRBD1 as D (6 bases). Germline CDR1 reads MDHEN; CDR2 reads SYDVKM. The germline V and J ends were trimmed by 5 bases and 4 bases, with 14 bases remaining between them. The CDR3 consists of 15 residues. The CDR3: CASSPPTGVNEKLFF. Here the CDR3 DNA reads TGTGCCAGCAGTCCTCCGACAGGCGTTAATGAAAAACTGTTTTTT.

This clone has a single count. This CDR3 is CASSYRTSGPLDESYNEQFF. DNA of the CDR3: TGTGCCAGCAGCTACAGGACTAGCGGGCCCTTGGACGAATCCTACAATGAGCAGTTCTTC. This chain uses TRBV7-3 with TRBJ2-1, with 11 bases lining up with TRBD2. V shed 4 bases and J 1 base; nucleotides not matched to a gene: 15. Germline values: CDR1 SGHTA, CDR2 FQGTGA. CDR3 length: 20 amino acids. Using reference TRBV7-3 and TRBJ2-1 for the parts outside the CDR3, the full variable domain is GAGVSQTPSNKVTEKGKYVELRCDPISGHTALYWYRQSLGQGPEFLIYFQGTGAADDSGLPNDRFFAVRPEGSVSTLKIQRTERGDSAVYLCASSYRTSGPLDESYNEQFFGPGTRLTVL.

This clone was counted only a few times. The chain is built from TRBV30 and TRBJ2-7, with D perhaps TRBD1 (5 bases). V gave up 0 bases and J gave up 2 bases, with 23 bases separating them. Germline V lookup: CDR1 GTSNPN, CDR2 SVGIG (reference sequence). CDR3 length equals 18 residues. The CDR3 nucleotides are TGTGCCTGGAGTGTATATGCACAGATTACAGGAAACACCTACGAGCAGTACTTC. Translating gives CAWSVYAQITGNTYEQYF.

The chain joins TRBV27 to TRBJ2-7; TRBD1 agrees at 7 bases. The CDR3 totals 12 residues. The ends lost 9 bases at V and 5 bases at J; junction bases unmatched: 7. CDR1 is MNHEY and CDR2 is SMNVEV in the germline V gene (reference sequence). Here the CDR3 DNA reads TGTGCCAGTTCGACAGGGTCCCACGAGCAGTACTTC. Translated: CASSTGSHEQYF.

On this clone: Other DNA sequences in the sample encode the same CDR3. J is TRBJ1-1 and V is TRBV19, with TRBD1 matching over 9 bases. Germline CDR1 reads LNHDA; CDR2 reads SQIVND (reference sequence). This CDR3 spans 14 amino acids. The V gene end was trimmed by 4 bases and the J gene end by 6 bases; junction bases not matched to a gene: 6. The CDR3 DNA reads as TGTGCCAGTAGTACGGGACAGGGTGCCGCTGAAGCTTTCTTT. As protein: CASSTGQGAAEAFF.